The next 27 T cell receptor beta chains were all read from a single sample in a study of blood T cell repertoires in COVID-19. Repertoires were generated with immunoSEQ multiplex PCR, while TCRdb's copy carries only in-frame clones and drops some. The repertoire holds 200,000 to 250,000 clones, with almost 85% as singletons. The specimen was peripheral blood. Receptors originate from a woman over 75 with acute or convalescent COVID-19.

V is TRBV10-3 and J is TRBJ1-5; the D is unclear. The CDR3 totals 14 residues. In germline, CDR1 is ENHRY, CDR2 SYGVKD. The germline V and J ends were trimmed by 2 bases and 3 bases, with 8 bases remaining between them. CDR3 nucleotides: TGTGCCATCAGTGAGGGAGAGAACAATCAGCCCCAGCATTTT. Protein sequence: CAISEGENNQPQHF.

This sequence joins TRBV5-4 and TRBJ2-1, with TRBD2 matching over 11 bases. The germline CDR1 and CDR2 sequences are SGHNT and YYREEE (reference sequence). The CDR3 loop spans 13 amino acids. V dropped 6 bases and J dropped 7; count of bases not matched to a gene: 3. In DNA, the CDR3 is TGTGCCAGCACCTTAGCGGGGGGGAATGAGCAGTTCTTC. It yields the protein CASTLAGGNEQFF. Using reference TRBV5-4 and TRBJ2-1 for the parts outside the CDR3, the full variable domain is ETGVTQSPTHLIKTRGQQVTLRCSSQSGHNTVSWYQQALGQGPQFIFQYYREEENGRGNFPPRFSGLQFPNYSSELNVNALELDDSALYLCASTLAGGNEQFFGPGTRLTVL.

The chain carries TRBV28 and TRBJ1-1; tentatively, D is TRBD1 (6 bases). The CDR3 extends over 16 amino acids. Germline V gene lookup returns CDR1 MDHEN and CDR2 SYDVKM. V was clipped by 5 bases and J by 1 base, with 17 bases between them. As DNA, the CDR3 is TGTGCCAGCAGTCCACCGGGGGGGGCGTGGAACACTGAAGCTTTCTTT. It is translated as CASSPPGGAWNTEAFF.

Written as DNA, the CDR3 is TGTGCCAGCAGCTTTTACTCAGCCGGGACAGATTATGGCTACACCTTC. Amino acid sequence: CASSFYSAGTDYGYTF. The rearrangement links TRBV7-2 to TRBJ1-2; 7 bases map to TRBD1. V was clipped by 3 bases and J by 5 bases; unmatched bases: 12. Germline lookup yields CDR1 SGHTA and CDR2 FQGNSA. The CDR3 runs to 16 residues.

The chain employs TRBV28 and TRBJ1-4, with D possibly TRBD1 on 6 matching bases. Per germline, CDR1 MDHEN and CDR2 SYDVKM. The CDR3 has 14 amino acids. The V and J ends lost 6 bases and 4 bases respectively, with 12 bases between them. The CDR3 sequence is CASSRTDFNEKLFF. The DNA for the CDR3 is TGTGCCAGCAGCCGGACAGACTTTAATGAAAAACTGTTTTTT.

The chain couples TRBV30 to TRBJ2-3; D perhaps matches TRBD1 (5 bases). CDR1 and CDR2 (germline): GTSNPN, SVGIG (reference sequence). The CDR3 has 14 amino acids. V lost 0 bases and J 5 bases, leaving 12 bases between the germline ends. CDR3 loop: CAWSVSRVGDTQYF. The CDR3 DNA sequence: TGTGCCTGGAGTGTCTCCAGGGTGGGAGATACGCAGTATTTT. Looking up the rest from reference TRBV30 and TRBJ2-3 gives the full variable domain: SQTIHQWPATLVQPVGSPLSLECTVEGTSNPNLYWYRQAAGRGLQLLFYSVGIGQISSEVPQNLSASRPQDRQFILSSKKLLLSDSGFYLCAWSVSRVGDTQYFGPGTRLTVL.

The chain couples TRBV25-1 to TRBJ2-1, with 11 bases aligning to TRBD2. The CDR3 extends over 14 amino acids. CDR1 and CDR2 from the germline V gene are MGHDK and SYGVNS. Trimming cost V 8 bases and J 6 bases; bases outside gene matches: 6. CDR3 bases: TGTGCCAGCGGGGGACTAGCGGTCGGCAATGAGCAGTTCTTC. Translated, it gives CASGGLAVGNEQFF.

The chain links TRBV19 to TRBJ1-1; 12 bases are shared with TRBD1. The V gene's germline CDR1 is LNHDA and CDR2 SQIVND (reference sequence). The junction had 10 bases not matched to a gene; V was cut back by 6 bases and J by 11 bases. The CDR3 extends over 14 amino acids. CDR3 nucleotide sequence: TGTGCCAGTAGCAAGAGAGGGACAGGGGGCGCGGCTTTCTTT. Protein product: CASSKRGTGGAAFF.

The V gene is TRBV3-1 (or the pseudogene TRBV3-2), the J gene TRBJ1-3; D call uncertain. Deletions cut 4 bases from V and 2 bases from J, with 3 bases between. Germline loops: CDR1 LGHDT, CDR2 YNNKEL (reference sequence). The CDR3 covers 12 residues. CDR3 in DNA: TGTGCCAGCAGCCGAGCTGGAAACACCATATATTTT. Protein product: CASSRAGNTIYF.

This chain links TRBV18 with TRBJ1-5; the D is unclear. V was trimmed by 1 base and J by 3 bases, leaving 16 bases between them. Per germline, CDR1 KGHSH and CDR2 LQKENI. The CDR3 loop spans 17 amino acids. The CDR3 nucleotides read TGTGCCAGCTCACCACGACCGTTTCAGGACTCCAATCAGCCCCAGCATTTT. Translating gives CASSPRPFQDSNQPQHF.

V is TRBV2 and J is TRBJ2-1; D not resolved. In germline, CDR1 is SNHLY, CDR2 FYNNEI. The CDR3 runs 14 residues. With 6 bases removed from V and 0 bases from J, the gap between germline ends came to 9 bases. CDR3 protein: CASRGSSSYNEQFF. CDR3 coding DNA: TGTGCCAGCAGGGGTAGCAGCTCCTACAATGAGCAGTTCTTC.

This rearrangement joins TRBV5-1 to TRBJ1-1, with TRBD1 matching 8 bases. The CDR3 consists of 15 residues. Germline V gene sequence: CDR1 SGHRS, CDR2 YFSETQ. Trimming took 4 bases from V and 1 from J; bases not matched to a gene: 6. The CDR3 loop reads CASSPGQEENTEAFF. The CDR3 DNA follows: TGCGCCAGCAGCCCGGGACAGGAGGAGAACACTGAAGCTTTCTTT.

This clone was picked up a small number of times. CDR3 bases: TGTGCCAGTAGTATTCAAGCGGGACGGTCGGGAACCTACGAGCAGTACTTC. Encoded protein: CASSIQAGRSGTYEQYF. The chain recombines TRBV19 with TRBJ2-7; 7 positions agree with TRBD2. Germline CDR1 and CDR2: LNHDA and SQIVND (reference sequence). The V segment lost 3 bases and the J segment 2 bases; nucleotides outside the gene matches: 13. CDR3 length: 17 amino acids. The complete variable domain, with remaining parts taken from reference TRBV19 and TRBJ2-7, reads DGGITQSPKYLFRKEGQNVTLSCEQNLNHDAMYWYRQDPGQGLRLIYYSQIVNDFQKGDIAEGYSVSREKKESFPLTVTSAQKNPTAFYLCASSIQAGRSGTYEQYFGPGTRLTVT.

V gene TRBV6-5 combines with J gene TRBJ2-7; TRBD2 agrees at 7 bases. The V and J ends lost 7 bases and 4 bases, in that order; junction bases with no gene match: 4. This CDR3 is built from 12 residues. CDR1 MNHEY and CDR2 SVGAGI come from the germline V gene. The CDR3 region has the DNA TGTGCCAGCACGGGGCGGGGGTACGAGCAGTACTTC. Protein: CASTGRGYEQYF.

J is TRBJ1-5 and V is TRBV28; 7 nucleotides match TRBD1. The CDR3 runs to 17 residues. With V trimmed by 8 bases and J by 0 bases, 13 bases remained unmatched. Germline values: CDR1 MDHEN, CDR2 SYDVKM. The DNA for the CDR3 is TGTGCCAGCCTTTCTATCCTTCAGGGGGATAGCAATCAGCCCCAGCATTTT. Its translation: CASLSILQGDSNQPQHF.

The CDR3 nucleotides are TGCGCCAGCAGTGCAAATGTTGGGGGCCTCTATGGCTACACCTTC. Its translation: CASSANVGGLYGYTF. V gene TRBV10-2 combines with J gene TRBJ1-2; a weak D match, TRBD1 (6 bases). This CDR3 has 15 residues. V was cut by 4 bases and J by 4 bases, with 16 bases left in between. Germline CDR1 is WSHSY and CDR2 is SAAADI.

A note on this clone: A junction end diverges from the germline sequence, so it may reflect a read error. The V call is TRBV3-1 (or the pseudogene TRBV3-2), the J call TRBJ1-6; D not certain. The CDR3 is 11 residues long. The germline CDR1 and CDR2 sequences are LGHDT and YNNKEL (reference sequence). CDR3 in DNA: TGTGCCAGCAGCCAGGGTGGGCTACCGAACTTT. The encoded protein is CASSQGGLPNF.

This clone has only one observation. The chain carries TRBV11-2 and TRBJ1-6, with a weak D call TRBD1 (6 bases). Trimming removed 5 bases from V and 5 bases from J, with 10 bases in between. Germline CDR1 and CDR2: SGHAT and FQNNGV. This CDR3 comprises 14 residues. DNA for the CDR3: TGTGCCAGCAGCGATCGGACAGATAATTCACCCCTCCACTTT. Its protein is CASSDRTDNSPLHF.

The CDR3 DNA is TGTGCCAGTCGGACAGGGACCAATCGACAAGAGACCCAGTACTTC. It codes for CASRTGTNRQETQYF. This sequence joins TRBV28 and TRBJ2-5, with 8 nucleotides matching TRBD1. The junction had 11 bases not matched to a gene; V was cut back by 9 bases and J by 2 bases. The CDR3 runs to 15 residues. The V gene's germline CDR1 is MDHEN and CDR2 SYDVKM.

The chain joins TRBV5-4 to TRBJ2-2, with TRBD2 identical over 11 bases. Germline V gene data show CDR1 as SGHNT and CDR2 as YYREEE (reference sequence). The V segment lost 4 bases and the J segment 7 bases; nucleotides outside the gene matches: 6. The CDR3 extends over 15 amino acids. The CDR3, as DNA: TGTGCCAGCAGCCCAACTAGCGGGGGACACGGGGAGCTGTTTTTT. Protein: CASSPTSGGHGELFF.

The chain joins TRBV5-1 to TRBJ2-3, with D tentatively TRBD2 (5 bases). V lost 5 bases, J lost 0 bases, and 10 bases lay in between. Looked up from germline, CDR1 is SGHRS and CDR2 is YFSETQ. The CDR3 length is 14 residues. The CDR3 sequence is CASSLAPSTDTQYF. CDR3 nucleotides: TGCGCCAGCAGTCTAGCCCCCAGCACAGATACGCAGTATTTT.

The chain links TRBV27 to TRBJ2-7; D call uncertain. Germline CDR1 and CDR2: MNHEY and SMNVEV (reference sequence). With 6 bases removed from V and 4 bases from J, the gap between germline ends came to 13 bases. CDR3 length equals 13 residues. For the CDR3, the DNA is TGTGCCAGCAGGACCGGTGACTCATACGAGCAGTACTTC. It encodes CASRTGDSYEQYF.

The V and J genes are TRBV30 and TRBJ2-3; tentatively, D is TRBD2 (6 bases). The germline V gene encodes CDR1 GTSNPN and CDR2 SVGIG (reference sequence). V dropped 3 bases and J dropped 3 bases, with 13 bases sitting between them. The CDR3 length is 14 residues. Written as DNA, the CDR3 is TGTGCCTGGAGCCGACTAGAGAGAACAGATACGCAGTATTTT. It is translated as CAWSRLERTDTQYF.

The chain carries TRBV28 and TRBJ1-5; D is unresolved. V gave up 5 bases and J gave up 2 bases, with 13 bases separating them. Germline V gives CDR1 MDHEN, CDR2 SYDVKM. The CDR3 is made up of 15 amino acids. The CDR3 nucleotides read TGTGCCAGCAGTCCCTCCCGGCAGGGCAATCAGCCCCAGCATTTT. It encodes CASSPSRQGNQPQHF.

The chain carries TRBV6-5 and TRBJ2-7, with 10 bases fitting TRBD2. The J segment lost 3 bases and the V segment lost 11 bases, leaving 7 bases of the junction unmatched. The CDR3 contains 13 residues. Germline V lookup: CDR1 MNHEY, CDR2 SVGAGI. CDR3 nucleotides: TGTGCCGGTGGACTAGCGGCGAACTACGAGCAGTACTTC. Translating gives CAGGLAANYEQYF.

The rearrangement uses TRBV7-2 and TRBJ2-3; D is perhaps TRBD2 (5 bases). Trimming removed 5 bases from V and 9 bases from J, with 15 bases in between. The CDR3 contains 13 residues. Germline-derived CDR1 and CDR2 are SGHTA and FQGNSA. The CDR3 loop reads CASSQDSSSTQYF. The CDR3 coding sequence is TGTGCCAGCAGCCAGGACTCCTCAAGCACGCAGTATTTT.

CDR3 nucleotide sequence: TGTGCCAGCAGCTTAGCCGGACAGCGTAACACCGGGGAGCTGTTTTTT. This codes for CASSLAGQRNTGELFF. The chain links TRBV11-1 to TRBJ2-2; tentative D call: TRBD1 (6 bases). Trimming removed 0 bases from V and 2 bases from J, with 10 bases in between. Germline assignment: CDR1 SGHAT and CDR2 FQDESV (reference sequence). The CDR3 runs 16 residues.